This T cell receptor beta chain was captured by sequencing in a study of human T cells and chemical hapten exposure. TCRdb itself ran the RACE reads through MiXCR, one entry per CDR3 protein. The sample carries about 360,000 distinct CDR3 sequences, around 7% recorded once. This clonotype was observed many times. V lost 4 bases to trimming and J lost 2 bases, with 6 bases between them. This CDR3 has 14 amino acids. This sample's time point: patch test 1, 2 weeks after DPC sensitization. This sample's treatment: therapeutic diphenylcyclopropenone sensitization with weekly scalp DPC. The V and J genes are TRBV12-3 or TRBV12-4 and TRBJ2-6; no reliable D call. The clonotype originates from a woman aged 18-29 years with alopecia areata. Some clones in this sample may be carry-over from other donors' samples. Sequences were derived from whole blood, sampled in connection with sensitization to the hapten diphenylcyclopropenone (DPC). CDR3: CASSSTAGANVLTF. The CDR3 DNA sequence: TGTGCCAGCAGTTCCACCGCTGGGGCCAACGTCCTGACTTTC.